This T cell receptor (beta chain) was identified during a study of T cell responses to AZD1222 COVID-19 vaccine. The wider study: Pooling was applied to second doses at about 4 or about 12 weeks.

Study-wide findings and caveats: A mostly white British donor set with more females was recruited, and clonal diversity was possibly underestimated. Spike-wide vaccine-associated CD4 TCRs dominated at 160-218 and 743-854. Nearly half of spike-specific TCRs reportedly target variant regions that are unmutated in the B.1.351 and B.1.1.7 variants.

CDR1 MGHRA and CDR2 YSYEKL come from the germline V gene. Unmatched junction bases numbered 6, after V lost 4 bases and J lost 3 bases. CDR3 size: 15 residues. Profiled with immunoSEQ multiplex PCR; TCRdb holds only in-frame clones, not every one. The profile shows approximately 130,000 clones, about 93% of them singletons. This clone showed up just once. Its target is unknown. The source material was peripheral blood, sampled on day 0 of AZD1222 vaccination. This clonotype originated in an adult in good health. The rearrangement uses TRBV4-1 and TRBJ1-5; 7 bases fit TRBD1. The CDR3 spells CASSLEGTDNQPQHF. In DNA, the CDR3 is TGCGCCAGCAGCCTAGAGGGGACAGACAATCAGCCCCAGCATTTT.